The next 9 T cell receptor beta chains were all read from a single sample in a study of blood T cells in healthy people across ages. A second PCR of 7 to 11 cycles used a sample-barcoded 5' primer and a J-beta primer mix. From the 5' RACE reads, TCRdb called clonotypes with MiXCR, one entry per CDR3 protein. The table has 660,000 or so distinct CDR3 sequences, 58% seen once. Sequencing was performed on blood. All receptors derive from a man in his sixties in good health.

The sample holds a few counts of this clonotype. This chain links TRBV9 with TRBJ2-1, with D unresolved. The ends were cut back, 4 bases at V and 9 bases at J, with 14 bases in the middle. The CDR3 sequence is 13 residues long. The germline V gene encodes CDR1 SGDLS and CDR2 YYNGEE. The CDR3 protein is CASSPTFRGEQFF. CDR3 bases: TGTGCCAGCAGCCCCACCTTTCGTGGTGAGCAGTTCTTC.

CDR3 in DNA: TGTGCCAGCTCACGGGGCTGGGGAACAGCGAACACTGAAGCTTTCTTT. Its translation is CASSRGWGTANTEAFF. V gene TRBV18 combines with J gene TRBJ1-1, with TRBD1 as a possible D gene (5 bases). The CDR3 sequence is 16 residues long. Germline V CDR1 and CDR2: KGHSH, LQKENI. The germline V and J ends were trimmed by 4 bases and 1 base, with 16 bases remaining between them.

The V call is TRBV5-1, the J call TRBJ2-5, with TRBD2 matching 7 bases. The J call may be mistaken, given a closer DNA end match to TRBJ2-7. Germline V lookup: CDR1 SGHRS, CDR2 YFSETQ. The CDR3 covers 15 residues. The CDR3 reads CASSLSPGGVDEQYF. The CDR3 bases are TGCGCCAGCAGCTTGTCGCCGGGAGGTGTGGACGAGCAGTACTTC.

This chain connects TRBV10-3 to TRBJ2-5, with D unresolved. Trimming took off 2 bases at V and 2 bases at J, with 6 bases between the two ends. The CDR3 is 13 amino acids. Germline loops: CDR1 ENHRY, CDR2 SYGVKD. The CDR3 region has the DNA TGTGCCATCAGTGAGATGGGGCAAGAGACCCAGTACTTC. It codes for CAISEMGQETQYF.

The DNA for the CDR3 is TGCAGTGCTAGTGCCGATAAGCGGGGAAATCCAGAGACCCAGTACTTC. It specifies CSASADKRGNPETQYF. The gene calls are TRBV20-1 and TRBJ2-5, with 7 positions matching TRBD2. The germline V gene has CDR1 DFQATT and CDR2 SNEGSKA (reference sequence). V gave up 3 bases and J gave up 4 bases; unmatched junction bases: 14. CDR3 size: 16 residues.

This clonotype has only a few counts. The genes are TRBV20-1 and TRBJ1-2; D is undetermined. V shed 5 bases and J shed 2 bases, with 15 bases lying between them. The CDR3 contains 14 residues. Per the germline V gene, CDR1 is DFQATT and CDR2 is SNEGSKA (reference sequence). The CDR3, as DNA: TGCAGTGCTCCACGGCCACCGCTAAACTATGGCTACACCTTC. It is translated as CSAPRPPLNYGYTF.

The CDR3 spells CASRGHPSSYEQYF. The CDR3 DNA is TGTGCCAGCAGAGGCCATCCTAGCTCCTACGAGCAGTACTTC. The V and J genes are TRBV6-1 and TRBJ2-7; D not resolved. V gave up 6 bases and J gave up 0 bases, with 12 bases separating them. CDR3 size: 14 residues. Germline V lookup: CDR1 MNHNS, CDR2 SASEGT.

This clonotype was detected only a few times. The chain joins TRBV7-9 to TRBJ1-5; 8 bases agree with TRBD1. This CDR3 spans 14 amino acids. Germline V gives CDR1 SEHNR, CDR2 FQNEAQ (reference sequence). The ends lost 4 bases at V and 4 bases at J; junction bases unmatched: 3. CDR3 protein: CASSSRTGNQPQHF. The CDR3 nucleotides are TGTGCCAGCAGCTCCAGGACAGGGAATCAGCCCCAGCATTTT.

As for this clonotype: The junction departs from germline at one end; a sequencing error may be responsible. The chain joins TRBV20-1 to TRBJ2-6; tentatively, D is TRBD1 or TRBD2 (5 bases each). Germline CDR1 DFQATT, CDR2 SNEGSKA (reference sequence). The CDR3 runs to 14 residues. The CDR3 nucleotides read TGCAGTGCTAGTCAGGCATCCGGGGCCGACGTCCTGACTTTC. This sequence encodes CSASQASGADVLTF.